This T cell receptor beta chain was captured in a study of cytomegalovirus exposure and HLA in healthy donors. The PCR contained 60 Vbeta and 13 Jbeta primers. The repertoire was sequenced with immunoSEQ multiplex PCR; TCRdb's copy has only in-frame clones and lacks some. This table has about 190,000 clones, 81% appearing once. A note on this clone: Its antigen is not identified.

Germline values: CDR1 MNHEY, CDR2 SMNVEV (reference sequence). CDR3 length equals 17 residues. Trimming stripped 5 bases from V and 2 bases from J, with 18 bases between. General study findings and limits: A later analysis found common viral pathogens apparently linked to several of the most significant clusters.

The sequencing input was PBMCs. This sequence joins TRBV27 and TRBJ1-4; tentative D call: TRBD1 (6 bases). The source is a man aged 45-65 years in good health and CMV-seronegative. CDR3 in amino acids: CASSPQGFGRTNEKLFF. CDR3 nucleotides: TGTGCCAGCAGTCCACAGGGTTTCGGGCGGACTAATGAAAAACTGTTTTTT. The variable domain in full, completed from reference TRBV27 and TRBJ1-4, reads EAQVTQNPRYLITVTGKKLTVTCSQNMNHEYMSWYRQDPGLGLRQIYYSMNVEVTDKGDVPEGYKVSRKEKRNFPLILESPSPNQTSLYFCASSPQGFGRTNEKLFFGSGTQLSVL.